A selection of T cell receptor beta chains follows, all from one sample in a study of cytomegalovirus exposure and HLA in healthy donors. Profiled with immunoSEQ multiplex PCR; TCRdb holds only in-frame clones, not every one. The sample carries about 180,000 clones, 80% recorded once. The sequencing sample was made of PBMCs. All receptors come from a woman in her twenties or thirties in good health and CMV-seronegative. CDR3s include the opening cysteine and the closing phenylalanine or tryptophan. The order of the fields is D gene, clone size, V gene, J gene, CDR3 DNA, CDR3 protein. The D gene is left open where the match is weak. The listing skips clone size in some rows; elsewhere it reads once, few, many or a size class.

>TRBD1|few|TRBV5-1|TRBJ2-7
TGCGCCAGCAGCTTCGGACAGGGGGCCTATTTGGACGAGCAGTACTTC
CASSFGQGAYLDEQYF
>.|.|TRBV19|TRBJ2-7
TGTGCCAGTAGTATAAGTCCGGAGAGCTCCTACGAGCAGTACTTC
CASSISPESSYEQYF
>.|.|TRBV5-1|TRBJ2-2
TGCGCCAGCAGCTTGGCCGCCGGGGGGGAGCTGTTTTTT
CASSLAAGGELFF
>.|once|TRBV9|TRBJ2-1
TGTGCCAGCAGCGTAGAACAGGTCTGGGATGAGCAGTTCTTC
CASSVEQVWDEQFF
>TRBD1|.|TRBV4-1|TRBJ2-7
TGCGCCAGCAGCCAACTCATACAGGGGGGAGGCTACGAGCAGTACTTC
CASSQLIQGGGYEQYF
>TRBD1|.|TRBV7-9|TRBJ2-1
TGTGCCTTCCGGGACAGGGTGGGTAATGAGCAGTTCTTC
CAFRDRVGNEQFF
>.|few|TRBV27|TRBJ1-4
TGTGCCAGCAGTTTATCCGCGGTTTTGAATGAAAAACTGTTTTTT
CASSLSAVLNEKLFF
>TRBD1|.|TRBV29-1|TRBJ1-3
TGCAGCGTCAAAAAAGGGACAGGATCTGGAAACACCATATATTTT
CSVKKGTGSGNTIYF
>.|.|TRBV19|TRBJ2-3
TGTGCCAGTAGTACCGGGTGGGTCAGCACAGATACGCAGTATTTT
CASSTGWVSTDTQYF
>.|once|TRBV5-6|TRBJ1-5
TGTGCCAGCAGCCGTTACAGGGAAAATCAGCCCCAGCATTTT
CASSRYRENQPQHF
>.|.|TRBV7-9|TRBJ1-1
TGTGCCAGCAGCTTAGGGAGGCAAACGGGCACTGAAGCTTTCTTT
CASSLGRQTGTEAFF
>.|.|TRBV6-6|TRBJ2-7
TGTGCCAGCAGTTCCCTGACAGGGACTCCCGACGAGCAGTACTTC
CASSSLTGTPDEQYF
>TRBD1|.|TRBV18|TRBJ2-7
TGTGCCAGCTCACCATCCCGGGACAGGGGGCACGAGCAGTACTTC
CASSPSRDRGHEQYF
>.|.|TRBV28|TRBJ1-2
TGTGCCAGCAATAAAGGGGAAGGCTACACCTTC
CASNKGEGYTF
>TRBD1|.|TRBV4-2|TRBJ1-2
TGTGCCAGCAGCCAAGATCTGGGGCAGGGGGATGGCTACACCTTC
CASSQDLGQGDGYTF
>.|.|TRBV6-4|TRBJ1-1
TGTGCCAGCAGTGTCGGGGTGACAACTGAAGCTTTCTTT
CASSVGVTTEAFF
>.|.|TRBV7-2|TRBJ2-5
TGTGCCAGCAGCAATCACCGGGACTTCCAAGAGACCCAGTACTTC
CASSNHRDFQETQYF
>TRBD2|.|TRBV7-2|TRBJ2-5
TGTGCCAGCAGCACTACTAGCGGGGGGGCCCTTGAGACCCAGTACTTC
CASSTTSGGALETQYF
>.|.|TRBV5-1|TRBJ2-7
TGCGCCAGCAGCTTGGAACAGCCCTCCTACGAGCAGTACTTC
CASSLEQPSYEQYF
>.|.|TRBV6-1|TRBJ1-5
TGTGCCAGCAGTGAGGAGGAGTTTAATAGCAATCAGCCCCAGCATTTT
CASSEEEFNSNQPQHF
>TRBD1|few|TRBV7-7|TRBJ2-7
TGTGCTAGCAGCCCGGGACAGGAATTCTACGAGCAGTACTTC
CASSPGQEFYEQYF
>.|.|TRBV4-1|TRBJ1-5
TGCGCCAGCAGCCCCCATTTATTCTCGGGCAATCAGCCCCAGCATTTT
CASSPHLFSGNQPQHF
>TRBD2|.|TRBV7-2|TRBJ2-3
TGTGCCAGCGATCAGGCGGGGGCAGATACGCAGTATTTT
CASDQAGADTQYF
>.|.|TRBV10-2|TRBJ1-2
TGCGCCACCACACCCGTCGGGGTGCCTCACTATAACTTC
CATTPVGVPHYNF
>.|.|TRBV29-1|TRBJ1-6
TGCAGCGCCCTGGGACATCTAAGGGCACCCCTCCACTTT
CSALGHLRAPLHF
>TRBD2|.|TRBV7-3|TRBJ2-1
TGTGCCAGCAGCTTAAGCGGGGGCAATGAGCAGTTCTTC
CASSLSGGNEQFF
>TRBD2|.|TRBV19|TRBJ2-2
TGTGCCAGTAGTACCGGACTAGCGGGGGGTGGAGCCGGGGAGCTGTTTTTT
CASSTGLAGGGAGELFF
>TRBD2|few|TRBV29-1|TRBJ2-1
TGCAGCGTTGGTCTGTCTAAGCGGGGGGGCGATGAGCAGTTCTTC
CSVGLSKRGGDEQFF
>TRBD2|.|TRBV27|TRBJ2-3
TGTGCCAGCAGTTTGGGAGGGTCCGATACGCAGTATTTT
CASSLGGSDTQYF
>.|.|TRBV6-5|TRBJ1-1
TGTGCCAGCAGTTACGAGGGGACAATGGAAGCTTTCTTT
CASSYEGTMEAFF
>TRBD2|.|TRBV9|TRBJ2-1
TGTGCCAGCAGCGTGGGAGGGACGGGTGAGCAGTTCTTC
CASSVGGTGEQFF
>TRBD1|once|TRBV6-4|TRBJ1-2
TGTGCCAGCAGTCCACGGACAGGGGGCAACTATGGCTACACCTTC
CASSPRTGGNYGYTF
>.|.|TRBV7-8|TRBJ1-1
TGTGCCAGCAGCTTAGCCAATGTGCGGGGCACTGAAGCTTTCTTT
CASSLANVRGTEAFF